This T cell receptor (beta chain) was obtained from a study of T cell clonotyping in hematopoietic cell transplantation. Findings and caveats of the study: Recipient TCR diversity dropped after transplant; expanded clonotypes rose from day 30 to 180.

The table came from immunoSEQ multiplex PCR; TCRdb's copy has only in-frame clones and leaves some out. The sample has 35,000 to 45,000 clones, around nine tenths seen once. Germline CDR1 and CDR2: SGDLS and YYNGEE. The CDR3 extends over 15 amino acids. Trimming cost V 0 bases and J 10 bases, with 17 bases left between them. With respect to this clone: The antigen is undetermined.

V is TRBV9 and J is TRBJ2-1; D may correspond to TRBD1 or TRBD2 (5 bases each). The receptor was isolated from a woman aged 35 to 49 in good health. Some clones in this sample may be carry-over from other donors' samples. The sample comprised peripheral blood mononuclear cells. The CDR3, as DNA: TGTGCCAGCAGCGTAGGACTGGGACGTTCCCTAGAGCAGTTCTTC. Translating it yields CASSVGLGRSLEQFF.